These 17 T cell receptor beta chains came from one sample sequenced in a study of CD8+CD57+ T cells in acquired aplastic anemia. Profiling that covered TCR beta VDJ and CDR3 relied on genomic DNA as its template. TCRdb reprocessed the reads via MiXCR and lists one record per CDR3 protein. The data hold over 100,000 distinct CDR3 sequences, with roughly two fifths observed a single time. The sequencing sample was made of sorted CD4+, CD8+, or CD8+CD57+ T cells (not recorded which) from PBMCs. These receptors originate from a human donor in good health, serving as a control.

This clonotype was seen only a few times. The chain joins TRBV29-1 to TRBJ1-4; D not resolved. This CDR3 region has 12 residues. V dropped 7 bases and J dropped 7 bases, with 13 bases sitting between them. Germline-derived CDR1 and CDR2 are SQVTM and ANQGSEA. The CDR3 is CSAGSSIEKLFF. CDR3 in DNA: TGCAGCGCTGGGTCTTCTATTGAAAAACTGTTTTTT.

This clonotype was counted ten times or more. CDR3 loop: CASSTSGTFNSPLHF. For the CDR3, the DNA is TGTGCCAGTAGTACCTCCGGGACTTTTAATTCACCCCTCCACTTT. The chain recombines TRBV19 with TRBJ1-6; weak D call: TRBD1 (5 bases). Trimming shortened V by 4 bases and J by 6 bases, and 13 bases separated the two germline ends. Germline V CDR1 and CDR2: LNHDA, SQIVND (reference sequence). This CDR3 contains 15 residues.

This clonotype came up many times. The CDR3 nucleotides are TGTGCCTGGACTAGGGGTCGGAATTCACCCCTCCACTTT. It specifies CAWTRGRNSPLHF. The V and J genes are TRBV30 and TRBJ1-6, with D tentatively TRBD1 (5 bases). The ends were cut back, 4 bases at V and 7 bases at J, with 11 bases in the middle. CDR3 length: 13 amino acids. From germline, CDR1 is GTSNPN and CDR2 SVGIG (reference sequence).

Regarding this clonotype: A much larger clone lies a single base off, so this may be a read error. The CDR3 DNA reads TGTGCCAGCAGCCAAGATAGGTCTACCCAGCACTTC. It encodes CASSQDRSTQHF. This chain connects TRBV14 to TRBJ2-5; no clear D. The CDR3 is 12 residues long. The germline V gene encodes CDR1 SGHDN and CDR2 FVKESK.

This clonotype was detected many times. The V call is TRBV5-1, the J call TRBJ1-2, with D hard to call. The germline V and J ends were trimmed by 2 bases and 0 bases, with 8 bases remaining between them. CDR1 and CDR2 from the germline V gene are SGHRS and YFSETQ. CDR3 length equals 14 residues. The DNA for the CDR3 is TGCGCCAGCAGCTTTAGAGGAGCTAACTATGGCTACACCTTC. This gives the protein CASSFRGANYGYTF.

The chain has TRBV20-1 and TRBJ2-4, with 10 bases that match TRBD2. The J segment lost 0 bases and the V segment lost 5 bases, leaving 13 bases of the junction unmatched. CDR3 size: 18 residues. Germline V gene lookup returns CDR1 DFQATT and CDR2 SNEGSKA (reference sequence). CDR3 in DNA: TGCAGTGCTCGGGGGAGTAGCGGGGGGTCCACAGCCAAAAACATTCAGTACTTC. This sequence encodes CSARGSSGGSTAKNIQYF.

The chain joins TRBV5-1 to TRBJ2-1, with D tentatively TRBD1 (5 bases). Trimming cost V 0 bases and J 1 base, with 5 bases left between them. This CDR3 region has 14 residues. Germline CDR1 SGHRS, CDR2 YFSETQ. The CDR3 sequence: CASSLGQSYNEQFF. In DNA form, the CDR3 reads TGCGCCAGCAGCTTGGGACAGTCCTACAATGAGCAGTTCTTC.

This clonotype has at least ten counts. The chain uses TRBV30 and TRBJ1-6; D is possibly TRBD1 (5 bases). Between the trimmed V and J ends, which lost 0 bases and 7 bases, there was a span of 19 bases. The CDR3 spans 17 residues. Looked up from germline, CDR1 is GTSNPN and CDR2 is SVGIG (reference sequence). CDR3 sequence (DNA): TGTGCCTGGAGTGTACTCCCGGCGGGGCGAGGAAATTCACCCCTCCACTTT. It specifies CAWSVLPAGRGNSPLHF.

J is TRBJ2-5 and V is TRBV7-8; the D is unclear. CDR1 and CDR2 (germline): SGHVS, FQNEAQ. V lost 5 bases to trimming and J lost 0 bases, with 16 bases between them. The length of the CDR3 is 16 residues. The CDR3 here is CASSTIPGRDQETQYF. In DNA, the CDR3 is TGTGCCAGCAGCACGATTCCGGGCCGTGACCAAGAGACCCAGTACTTC.

The CDR3 reads CARPPGQETQYF. The CDR3 DNA sequence: TGTGCCAGGCCCCCGGGACAAGAGACCCAGTACTTC. The chain has TRBV7-2 and TRBJ2-5; perhaps TRBD2 as D (5 bases). The CDR3 sequence is 12 residues long. In germline, CDR1 is SGHTA, CDR2 FQGNSA. V gave up 9 bases and J gave up 2 bases, with 10 bases separating them.

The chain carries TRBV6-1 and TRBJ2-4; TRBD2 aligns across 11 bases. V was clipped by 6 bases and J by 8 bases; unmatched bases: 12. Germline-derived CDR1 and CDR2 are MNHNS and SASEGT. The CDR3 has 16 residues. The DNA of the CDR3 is TGTGCCAGCAGCCCCACTAGCGGGGGCCACGGGGACATTCAGTACTTC. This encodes CASSPTSGGHGDIQYF.

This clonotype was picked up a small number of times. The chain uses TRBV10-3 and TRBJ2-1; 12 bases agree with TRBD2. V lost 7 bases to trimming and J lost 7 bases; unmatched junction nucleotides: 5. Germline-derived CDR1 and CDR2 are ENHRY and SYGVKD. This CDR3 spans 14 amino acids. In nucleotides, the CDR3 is TGTGCCATCAAGCCGGGACTAGCGGGTAATGAGCAGTTCTTC. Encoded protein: CAIKPGLAGNEQFF.

The CDR3 bases are TGTGCCTCAGCCCCGGATAGCAATCAGCCCCAGCATTTT. It specifies CASAPDSNQPQHF. The rearrangement joins TRBV11-3 to TRBJ1-5; no clear D gene. Germline CDR1 reads SGHNT; CDR2 reads YENEEA. V gave up 11 bases and J gave up 0 bases, with 11 bases separating them. CDR3 length: 13 amino acids.

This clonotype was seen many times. CDR3 nucleotide sequence: TGTGCCAGCAGCCTAGGCACGGGGGGGCCTGGATTGGCGACCCAGTACTTC. Amino acids: CASSLGTGGPGLATQYF. The chain couples TRBV11-2 to TRBJ2-5; TRBD2 agrees at 8 bases. The germline CDR1 and CDR2 sequences are SGHAT and FQNNGV. V gave up 5 bases and J gave up 7 bases; unmatched junction bases: 18. There are 17 residues in the CDR3.

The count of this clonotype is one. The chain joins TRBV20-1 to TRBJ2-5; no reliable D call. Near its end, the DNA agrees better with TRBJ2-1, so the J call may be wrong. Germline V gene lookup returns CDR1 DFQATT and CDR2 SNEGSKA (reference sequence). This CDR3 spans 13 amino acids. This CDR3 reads CGTIKVLSNEQFF. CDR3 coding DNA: TGCGGTACTATCAAGGTTCTCTCCAATGAGCAGTTCTTC.

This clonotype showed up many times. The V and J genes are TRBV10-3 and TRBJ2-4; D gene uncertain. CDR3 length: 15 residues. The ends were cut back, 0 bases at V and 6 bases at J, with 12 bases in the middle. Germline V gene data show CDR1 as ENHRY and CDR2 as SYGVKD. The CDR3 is CAISESFARLNIQYF. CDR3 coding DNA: TGTGCCATCAGTGAGTCGTTCGCTAGATTAAACATTCAGTACTTC.

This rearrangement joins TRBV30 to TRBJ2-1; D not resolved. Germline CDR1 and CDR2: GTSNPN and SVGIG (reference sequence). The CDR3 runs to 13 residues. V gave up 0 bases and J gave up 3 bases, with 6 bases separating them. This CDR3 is CAWSVGSYNEQFF. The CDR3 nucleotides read TGTGCCTGGAGTGTGGGAAGCTACAATGAGCAGTTCTTC.